Listed below are T cell receptor beta chains from one sample, sequenced in a study of T cell responses to AZD1222 COVID-19 vaccine. Generated by immunoSEQ multiplex PCR, the TCRdb table keeps only in-frame clones and is missing some. Among over 95,000 clones, about nine tenths were seen once, and the ten largest hold 16%. Material: peripheral blood, obtained 28 days after the second AZD1222 dose. These TCRs come from an adult who received the AZD1222 COVID-19 vaccine. The CDR3 runs from the conserved cysteine through the conserved F or W. D genes are given only for firm matches.

14	TRBV28	NA	TRBJ1-5	CASSSALAGQPQHF
16	TRBV14	NA	TRBJ1-2	CASSQDLARGDYGYTF
14	TRBV19	NA	TRBJ2-6	CATRHLSGANVLTF
13	TRBV4-2	TRBD2	TRBJ2-1	CASSVSGVNEQFF
13	TRBV5-4	NA	TRBJ1-2	CASSFPANYGYTF
15	TRBV19	TRBD1	TRBJ1-6	CASSLPGQGLSPLHF
12	TRBV7-9	NA	TRBJ1-1	CASSFVDTEAFF
14	TRBV28	NA	TRBJ1-2	CASSLTAEGYGYTF
13	TRBV6-5	NA	TRBJ2-5	CASTPRSVETQYF
14	TRBV6-5	TRBD2	TRBJ2-7	CASRTSGRIVEQYF
15	TRBV11-3	TRBD1	TRBJ2-1	CASSPGTGGNNEQFF
15	TRBV6-5	TRBD1	TRBJ1-3	CASSRGTVSGNTIYF
15	TRBV5-1	TRBD1	TRBJ1-2	CASSLRQGGAYGYTF
16	TRBV24-1	NA	TRBJ2-3	CATSDLRFGGTDTQYF
14	TRBV5-1	TRBD1	TRBJ1-2	CASSSTGGTIRIAF
14	TRBV5-1	TRBD1	TRBJ2-5	CASSAGTEQETQYF
14	TRBV5-1	TRBD1	TRBJ2-3	CASSLGTGEDTQYF
15	TRBV24-1	TRBD1	TRBJ2-1	CATSDAGQGRDEQFF
13	TRBV5-1	NA	TRBJ2-5	CASSLLREETQYF
15	TRBV6-1	NA	TRBJ1-6	CASSEAGGNNSPLHF
16	TRBV28	TRBD1	TRBJ2-2	CASRHGTGANTGELFF
14	TRBV13	TRBD1	TRBJ1-4	CASSLQGAKEKLFF
16	TRBV7-9	TRBD2	TRBJ2-1	CASSLVGTSGTDEQFF
13	TRBV12-3/TRBV12-4	NA	TRBJ2-1	CASGWEAYNEQFF
14	TRBV4-1	NA	TRBJ1-3	CASSQGISGNTIYF
14	TRBV5-1	NA	TRBJ1-2	CASSLSLANYGYTF
18	TRBV4-1	TRBD2	TRBJ2-7	CASSQGTSGSMDTYEQYF
15	TRBV6-5	TRBD1	TRBJ2-5	CASSNTGGAIETQYF
14	TRBV4-1	NA	TRBJ1-5	CASSQAGANQPQHF
15	TRBV7-7	TRBD2	TRBJ2-3	CASSLTGGPADTQYF
17	TRBV4-2	TRBD2	TRBJ2-3	CASSQEFAGGSTDTQYF
14	TRBV5-1	NA	TRBJ1-1	CASSFFRMNTEAFF
16	TRBV28	TRBD1	TRBJ2-5	CASSPSGTGYRETQYF
14	TRBV11-2	NA	TRBJ2-1	CASSLERYYNEQFF
18	TRBV30	NA	TRBJ1-4	CAWSEGTTSPPTNEKLFF
13	TRBV5-1	TRBD2	TRBJ2-5	CASSVAGQETQYF
15	TRBV6-5	NA	TRBJ1-2	CASGPTGTQTRGYTF
16	TRBV11-2	TRBD2	TRBJ2-2	CASSLDGGRFTGELFF
11	TRBV10-3	TRBD1	TRBJ1-2	CAIQGGAGYTF
14	TRBV4-1	TRBD2	TRBJ2-7	CASSQVPTSGTKYF
13	TRBV19	NA	TRBJ1-1	CASAWVDLAEAFF
14	TRBV2	TRBD1	TRBJ1-1	CASSPQGAYTEAFF
13	TRBV2	NA	TRBJ1-4	CASRGGSYEKLFF
13	TRBV11-3	NA	TRBJ1-1	CASSLNVNTEAFF
13	TRBV19	NA	TRBJ1-5	CASSMLGIQPQHF